Listed here are 25 T cell receptor beta chains from one sample, sequenced in a study of pediatric ulcerative colitis. Sequencing was performed with immunoSEQ multiplex PCR; in TCRdb, only in-frame clones are kept and a portion is missing. This repertoire shows thousands of clones, 80% to 90% found once; its top ten account for about 2%. The sample was blood. These receptors were taken from a boy between 10 and 17 years old with mild ulcerative colitis.

This clone was observed a few times. The genes are TRBV19 and TRBJ2-6, with 13 bases aligning to TRBD2. The CDR3 extends over 16 amino acids. Germline assignment: CDR1 LNHDA and CDR2 SQIVND (reference sequence). Losses at the gene ends were 8 bases for V and 4 bases for J; bases not matched to a gene: 5. This CDR3 is CASRTSGRSGANVLTF. The CDR3 coding sequence is TGTGCCAGTCGGACTAGCGGGAGAAGCGGGGCCAACGTCCTGACTTTC.

This chain joins TRBV7-9 and TRBJ2-5; no clear D. The CDR3 spans 18 residues. Trimming stripped 0 bases from V and 2 bases from J, with 19 bases between. The germline V gene encodes CDR1 SEHNR and CDR2 FQNEAQ (reference sequence). The CDR3 loop is CASSLANLDWRKQETQYF. CDR3 nucleotides: TGTGCCAGCAGCTTAGCCAACCTTGACTGGAGAAAACAAGAGACCCAGTACTTC.

This clone appeared once. V is TRBV27 and J is TRBJ1-1; D is unresolved. In germline, CDR1 is MNHEY, CDR2 SMNVEV (reference sequence). CDR3 length equals 13 residues. Trimming cost V 4 bases and J 1 base, with 7 bases left between them. The CDR3 reads CASSWQANTEAFF. CDR3 DNA: TGTGCCAGCAGTTGGCAGGCGAACACTGAAGCTTTCTTT.

This sequence joins TRBV7-6 and TRBJ2-3; 8 nucleotides match TRBD2. The CDR3 is made up of 15 amino acids. The V segment lost 5 bases and the J segment 4 bases; nucleotides outside the gene matches: 8. The germline gives CDR1 SGHVS, CDR2 FNYEAQ. CDR3 bases: TGTGCCAGCAGCCGAGGACTAGCTGGGTCAGATACGCAGTATTTT. Translated: CASSRGLAGSDTQYF.

The chain joins TRBV6-1 to TRBJ2-5; tentatively, D is TRBD1 or TRBD2 (5 bases each). Germline V gives CDR1 MNHNS, CDR2 SASEGT. With 8 bases removed from V and 5 bases from J, the gap between germline ends came to 15 bases. This CDR3 has 13 amino acids. The CDR3 here is CASEWGKRETQYF. The DNA for the CDR3 is TGTGCCAGCGAATGGGGGAAACGGGAGACCCAGTACTTC.

The J gene is TRBJ2-1, the V gene TRBV18; 11 nucleotides line up with TRBD2. The CDR3 totals 15 residues. Germline CDR1 reads KGHSH; CDR2 reads LQKENI. J gave up 12 bases and V 5 bases, and 12 bases lay outside the gene matches. CDR3 sequence reads: CASSNGLAGLVAQFF. CDR3 in DNA: TGTGCCAGCTCAAATGGACTAGCGGGCCTCGTCGCGCAGTTCTTC.

The chain recombines TRBV4-2 with TRBJ2-1; D remains ambiguous. This CDR3 region has 12 residues. The germline CDR1 and CDR2 sequences are LGHNA and YNFKEQ. With 3 bases removed from V and 5 bases from J, the gap between germline ends came to 5 bases. In DNA, the CDR3 is TGTGCCAGCAGCCAGGAGAACAATGAGCAGTTCTTC. Encoded protein: CASSQENNEQFF.

The chain recombines TRBV27 with TRBJ2-1; 9 bases agree with TRBD2. With V trimmed by 2 bases and J by 6 bases, 14 bases remained unmatched. This CDR3 region has 18 residues. Germline CDR1 reads MNHEY; CDR2 reads SMNVEV (reference sequence). CDR3 nucleotide sequence: TGTGCCAGCAGTTTAGAGGTCCTCGCGGGAGGGCCCGGCAATGAGCAGTTCTTC. This gives the protein CASSLEVLAGGPGNEQFF.

Only a few counts were recorded for this clone. The chain recombines TRBV10-3 with TRBJ1-1, with unresolved D. This CDR3 has 16 amino acids. Germline CDR1 and CDR2: ENHRY and SYGVKD. V lost 3 bases and J 1 base, leaving 15 bases between the germline ends. The CDR3 nucleotides read TGTGCCATCAGTGAATCCGAGGAAGTGGGGAACACTGAAGCTTTCTTT. Its protein product is CAISESEEVGNTEAFF.

V usage is TRBV28 and J usage is TRBJ2-3; the D is unclear. V lost 7 bases, J lost 5 bases, and 16 bases lay in between. Germline CDR1 reads MDHEN; CDR2 reads SYDVKM. CDR3 size: 14 residues. CDR3 DNA sequence: TGTGCCAGCAATGGAGTTTGGCCCAAAGATACGCAGTATTTT. Its translation is CASNGVWPKDTQYF.

The rearrangement joins TRBV6-6 to TRBJ1-5; D might be TRBD1 (5 bases). CDR1 and CDR2 from the germline V gene are MNHNY and SVGAGI (reference sequence). The V end was cut by 5 bases, the J end by 7 bases, with 12 bases between. The CDR3 extends over 13 amino acids. The CDR3 nucleotides are TGTGCCAGCAGTCTGGGGACGGGGCAGCCCCAGCATTTT. It yields the protein CASSLGTGQPQHF.

V is TRBV4-1 and J is TRBJ2-5; D is uncertain. Germline V lookup: CDR1 MGHRA, CDR2 YSYEKL. This CDR3 comprises 13 residues. Trimming cost V 0 bases and J 5 bases, with 7 bases left between them. DNA for the CDR3: TGCGCCAGCAGCCAAGAGTATCGCGAGACCCAGTACTTC. Translated: CASSQEYRETQYF.

About this clone: Its ends do not fully match the called genes, so a read error is possible. The chain has TRBV2 and TRBJ1-2, with D perhaps matching TRBD1 (6 bases). Germline loops: CDR1 SNHLY, CDR2 FYNNEI. The CDR3 spans 13 residues. CDR3 coding DNA: TGTGCCAGCAGGGAAGGGGGTTTCGGGCGCGACACCTTC. Protein product: CASREGGFGRDTF.

The chain recombines TRBV6-1 with TRBJ2-7; D is possibly TRBD2 (5 bases). This CDR3 comprises 14 residues. V lost 6 bases and J 0 bases, leaving 12 bases between the germline ends. CDR1 and CDR2 (germline): MNHNS, SASEGT. The chain's CDR3 is CASRLDGVSYEQYF. The CDR3 nucleotides are TGTGCCAGCAGGCTGGACGGGGTCTCCTACGAGCAGTACTTC.

The chain uses TRBV19 and TRBJ1-3; possibly TRBD1 for D (6 bases). The germline V gene has CDR1 LNHDA and CDR2 SQIVND (reference sequence). Trimming pared 6 bases from V and 4 bases from J, leaving 10 bases between. CDR3 length equals 13 residues. This CDR3 is CASRTGGGNTIYF. CDR3 coding DNA: TGTGCCAGTAGGACAGGAGGCGGAAACACCATATATTTT.

The chain combines TRBV2 with TRBJ1-6, with TRBD1 as a possible D gene (5 bases). This CDR3 is 14 amino acids long. Germline values: CDR1 SNHLY, CDR2 FYNNEI. V was clipped by 1 base and J by 9 bases, with 10 bases between them. Here the CDR3 DNA reads TGTGCCAGCAGTGAAGAGACAGAAGGTTCACCCCTCCACTTT. Residues: CASSEETEGSPLHF.

This rearrangement joins TRBV10-1 to TRBJ2-1; perhaps TRBD1 as D (5 bases). Per the germline V gene, CDR1 is WNHNN and CDR2 is SYGVQD (reference sequence). The CDR3 has 17 amino acids. V was trimmed by 3 bases and J by 0 bases, leaving 15 bases between them. This CDR3 reads CASSDSVQDYSYNEQFF. The DNA of the CDR3 is TGCGCCAGCAGTGACTCCGTACAGGATTACTCCTACAATGAGCAGTTCTTC.

The chain combines TRBV5-1 with TRBJ2-1; 12 bases line up with TRBD2. Trimming removed 3 bases from V and 5 bases from J; junction bases left unmatched: 3. The CDR3 covers 15 residues. CDR1 and CDR2 from the germline V gene are SGHRS and YFSETQ. The CDR3 protein is CASSWTSGNHNEQFF. Written as DNA, the CDR3 is TGCGCCAGCAGCTGGACTAGCGGGAATCACAATGAGCAGTTCTTC. The variable domain in full, with the rest retrieved from reference TRBV5-1 and TRBJ2-1, is KAGVTQTPRYLIKTRGQQVTLSCSPISGHRSVSWYQQTPGQGLQFLFEYFSETQRNKGNFPGRFSGRQFSNSRSEMNVSTLELGDSALYLCASSWTSGNHNEQFFGPGTRLTVL.

The V call is TRBV6-1, the J call TRBJ2-7; the match to TRBD1 covers 7 bases. The CDR3 has 15 amino acids. Per germline, CDR1 MNHNS and CDR2 SASEGT. The junction had 7 bases not matched to a gene; V was cut back by 1 base and J by 4 bases. CDR3 DNA sequence: TGTGCCAGCAGTGAAGGGGGGACAGTTATTTACGAGCAGTACTTC. Translating gives CASSEGGTVIYEQYF.

The chain links TRBV2 to TRBJ1-1, with a weak D call TRBD1 (5 bases). The CDR3 totals 17 residues. V shed 8 bases and J shed 0 bases, with 22 bases lying between them. CDR1 is SNHLY and CDR2 is FYNNEI in the germline V gene. CDR3 loop: CASVIGDSGRVNTEAFF. For the CDR3, the DNA is TGTGCCAGCGTAATAGGGGACTCCGGGCGGGTGAACACTGAAGCTTTCTTT. Variable domain in full (rest from reference TRBV2 and TRBJ1-1): EPEVTQTPSHQVTQMGQEVILRCVPISNHLYFYWYRQILGQKVEFLVSFYNNEISEKSEIFDDQFSVERPDGSNFTLKIRSTKLEDSAMYFCASVIGDSGRVNTEAFFGQGTRLTVV.

Notes on this clone: The junction does not match germline at one end; this may be a read error. CDR3 in DNA: TGTGCTAGCAGCTTAGGATTCGGGGGCTACAATGAGCAGTTCTTC. Amino acid sequence: CASSLGFGGYNEQFF. The chain carries TRBV7-7 and TRBJ2-1, with D possibly TRBD2 on 6 matching bases. Germline CDR1 is SSHAT and CDR2 is FNYEAQ (reference sequence). CDR3 length: 15 amino acids.

This clone has more than one count but fewer than ten. V gene TRBV2 combines with J gene TRBJ1-4; 7 nucleotides agree with TRBD1. Germline CDR1 and CDR2: SNHLY and FYNNEI. The CDR3 length is 20 residues. With 6 bases clipped from V and 0 bases from J, the junction kept 19 bases outside the gene matches. The CDR3 DNA is TGTGCCAGCAGCTCGATACAGGGGCTTCCGAGGTTTGCAACTAATGAAAAACTGTTTTTT. It yields the protein CASSSIQGLPRFATNEKLFF.

This chain uses TRBV5-1 with TRBJ1-3; possibly TRBD1 for D (5 bases). Germline assignment: CDR1 SGHRS and CDR2 YFSETQ. Trimming took 1 base from V and 0 from J, leaving 11 bases between them. CDR3 length equals 16 residues. CDR3 coding DNA: TGCGCCAGCAGCTTGTCAGGGACGGACTCTGGAAACACCATATATTTT. Protein sequence: CASSLSGTDSGNTIYF.

V gene TRBV30 combines with J gene TRBJ2-1, with D possibly being TRBD2 (5 bases). Germline CDR1 is GTSNPN and CDR2 is SVGIG (reference sequence). The CDR3 sequence is 13 residues long. The ends were cut back, 4 bases at V and 5 bases at J, with 12 bases in the middle. CDR3 region: CAWIDGVNNEQFF. CDR3 DNA sequence: TGTGCCTGGATCGACGGGGTAAACAATGAGCAGTTCTTC.

V and J are TRBV7-2 and TRBJ2-5, with D perhaps TRBD2 (6 bases). Germline lookup yields CDR1 SGHTA and CDR2 FQGNSA. V gave up 6 bases and J gave up 5 bases, with 16 bases separating them. The CDR3 consists of 14 residues. CDR3 in DNA: TGTGCCAGCAGTGGTGGGGGGAGAAGGGAGACCCAGTACTTC. It encodes CASSGGGRRETQYF.